Each of the 29 T cell receptor beta chains below was sequenced from the same sample in a study of blood T cells in healthy people across ages. It was with a sample-barcoded 5' primer and a J-beta primer mix that a second PCR of about 6 to 11 cycles was run. TCRdb re-called the 5' RACE reads with MiXCR, one entry per CDR3 protein. The sample includes around 1,700,000 distinct CDR3 sequences, about 30% of them seen just once. The sample was blood. The receptors shown here come from a woman between 25 and 40 years old in good health.

This clonotype came up many times. J is TRBJ2-5 and V is TRBV9, with TRBD2 matching 8 bases. Germline lookup yields CDR1 SGDLS and CDR2 YYNGEE. The CDR3 runs 14 residues. V shed 4 bases, J shed 0 bases, and the junction held 2 bases outside the gene matches. This CDR3 is CASSPGGYQETQYF. CDR3 DNA: TGTGCCAGCAGCCCGGGGGGGTACCAAGAGACCCAGTACTTC.

The V call is TRBV20-1, the J call TRBJ1-1, with D unresolved. Germline V CDR1 and CDR2: DFQATT, SNEGSKA (reference sequence). The CDR3 length is 15 residues. V dropped 0 bases and J dropped 6 bases, with 17 bases sitting between them. This CDR3 reads CSARESGGITAEAFF. The CDR3 nucleotides are TGCAGTGCTAGAGAATCGGGAGGGATAACGGCTGAAGCTTTCTTT.

The CDR3, as DNA: TGTGCCAGCAGCTTTTCCAGCCTAGCCAAAAACATTCAGTACTTC. Protein sequence: CASSFSSLAKNIQYF. The chain recombines TRBV7-9 with TRBJ2-4; D is uncertain. CDR1 is SEHNR and CDR2 is FQNEAQ in the germline V gene (reference sequence). Trimming cost V 3 bases and J 0 bases, with 9 bases left between them. The CDR3 runs 15 residues. The full variable domain, its missing parts supplied by reference TRBV7-9 and TRBJ2-4, is DTGVSQNPRHKITKRGQNVTFRCDPISEHNRLYWYRQTLGQGPEFLTYFQNEAQLEKSRLLSDRFSAERPKGSFSTLEIQRTEQGDSAMYLCASSFSSLAKNIQYFGAGTRLSVL.

This sequence joins TRBV5-5 and TRBJ2-5; possibly TRBD1 or TRBD2 for D (5 bases each). From germline, CDR1 is SGHKS and CDR2 YYEKEE (reference sequence). Trimming pared 3 bases from V and 11 bases from J, leaving 23 bases between. The CDR3 consists of 15 residues. In nucleotides, the CDR3 is TGTGCCAGCAGCTCCACACCGGGACGAGAGTATGAGCAGTACTTC. It codes for CASSSTPGREYEQYF.

The chain joins TRBV5-4 to TRBJ2-1; D is unclear. V was cut by 7 bases and J by 1 base, with 18 bases left in between. In germline, CDR1 is SGHNT, CDR2 YYREEE (reference sequence). This CDR3 is built from 16 residues. CDR3 sequence (DNA): TGTGCCAGCTCTTTATTAGGGTTCGGGTCCTACAATGAGCAGTTCTTC. Its translation: CASSLLGFGSYNEQFF.

Of note for this clonotype: With a much larger clone just one base away, this may be a read error. V and J are TRBV20-1 and TRBJ2-5; D unclear. CDR1 and CDR2 from the germline V gene are DFQATT and SNEGSKA (reference sequence). The CDR3 spans 12 residues. The CDR3 nucleotides are TGCAGGGCTAGACGTGGGAAAGAGACCCAGTACTTC. It specifies CRARRGKETQYF.

V is TRBV7-9 and J is TRBJ2-1; 10 nucleotides line up with TRBD2. CDR3 length: 19 amino acids. After removal of 5 bases from V and 1 base from J, the junction contained 14 bases not matched to a gene. Germline V CDR1 and CDR2: SEHNR, FQNEAQ (reference sequence). CDR3 protein: CASSPKWASGSVSYNEQFF. DNA of the CDR3: TGTGCCAGCAGCCCGAAGTGGGCTAGCGGGAGTGTGTCCTACAATGAGCAGTTCTTC.

This clonotype showed up many times. The genes are TRBV20-1 and TRBJ2-7; TRBD1 aligns across 8 bases. The CDR3 extends over 13 amino acids. The V gene's germline CDR1 is DFQATT and CDR2 SNEGSKA (reference sequence). V was pared by 3 bases and J by 1 base, with 2 bases of the junction left unmatched. CDR3 region: CSASGDRSYEQYF. The CDR3, as DNA: TGCAGTGCTAGCGGGGACAGGTCCTACGAGCAGTACTTC.

The chain has TRBV4-1 and TRBJ2-3; no reliable D call. V lost 2 bases and J lost 0, with 18 bases in between. The germline V gene encodes CDR1 MGHRA and CDR2 YSYEKL. There are 18 residues in the CDR3. CDR3 sequence (DNA): TGCGCCAGCAGCCAACGAGCAGGTTCGACCCCTAGCACAGATACGCAGTATTTT. This codes for CASSQRAGSTPSTDTQYF.

As regards this clonotype: A read error may be the cause here, since a much bigger clone is one base away. This chain joins TRBV25-1 and TRBJ2-5; the D gene is possibly TRBD2 (6 bases). Germline V CDR1 and CDR2: MGHDK, SYGVNS. The CDR3 is 14 residues long. V gave up 5 bases and J gave up 4 bases, with 14 bases separating them. The CDR3 DNA follows: TGTGCCAGCAGTACTACGTGGGGAGGAGAGACCCAGTACTTC. Its translation is CASSTTWGGETQYF.

This clonotype occurred a few times. One end of the junction fails to match germline, which may point to a read error. The chain links TRBV2 to TRBJ2-3, with no clear D. The CDR3 extends over 14 amino acids. In germline, CDR1 is SNHLY, CDR2 FYNNEI. The CDR3 reads CVSSDQVDPDTQYF. The CDR3 coding sequence is TGTGTCAGCAGTGATCAGGTAGACCCAGATACGCAGTATTTT.

This clonotype has only a few counts. The chain employs TRBV7-9 and TRBJ2-3, with a tentative D call TRBD2 (6 bases). The germline gives CDR1 SEHNR, CDR2 FQNEAQ (reference sequence). The length of the CDR3 is 13 residues. Trimming removed 11 bases at V and 1 base at J, with 13 bases between. CDR3: CAGGLSGTDTQYF. CDR3 DNA: TGTGCCGGGGGACTCAGCGGCACAGATACGCAGTATTTT. The entire variable domain, with the rest obtained from reference TRBV7-9 and TRBJ2-3, is as follows: DTGVSQNPRHKITKRGQNVTFRCDPISEHNRLYWYRQTLGQGPEFLTYFQNEAQLEKSRLLSDRFSAERPKGSFSTLEIQRTEQGDSAMYLCAGGLSGTDTQYFGPGTRLTVL.

The chain employs TRBV5-4 and TRBJ2-5; 7 nucleotides align to TRBD2. This CDR3 contains 15 residues. V lost 0 bases and J lost 4; bases outside the gene matches: 6. CDR1 and CDR2 from the germline V gene are SGHNT and YYREEE (reference sequence). CDR3 bases: TGTGCCAGCAGCTTGGCCGGGGGGATAAGAGAGACCCAGTACTTC. Translated, it gives CASSLAGGIRETQYF.

This clonotype was found a few times. This chain links TRBV28 with TRBJ1-1; D is undetermined. Germline V gives CDR1 MDHEN, CDR2 SYDVKM. The CDR3 is 13 amino acids. V was pared by 4 bases and J by 4 bases, with 10 bases between. CDR3 nucleotides: TGTGCCAGCAGTTCCCCGGCCAGCACTGAAGCTTTCTTT. Protein sequence: CASSSPASTEAFF.

The chain carries TRBV27 and TRBJ2-7; 10 bases are a match to TRBD2. Matching the DNA end better, TRBJ2-5 makes the J call doubtful. The CDR3 is 13 amino acids. Germline CDR1 MNHEY, CDR2 SMNVEV (reference sequence). The CDR3 sequence: CAGTSGVSGTQYF. In nucleotides, the CDR3 is TGTGCCGGCACTAGCGGGGTCTCGGGGACCCAGTACTTC.

The chain combines TRBV5-4 with TRBJ2-1; D is tentatively TRBD1 or TRBD2 (6 bases each). Germline V gives CDR1 SGHNT, CDR2 YYREEE (reference sequence). The CDR3 runs 16 residues. Trimming left V 1 base short and J 4 bases short, with 15 bases between. The chain's CDR3 is CASSLFGGRRYNEQFF. In nucleotides, the CDR3 is TGTGCCAGCAGCTTGTTTGGGGGGCGTCGATACAATGAGCAGTTCTTC.

A few counts support this clonotype. The chain links TRBV7-6 to TRBJ1-6, with D perhaps TRBD1 (5 bases). V lost 5 bases and J 9 bases, leaving 17 bases between the germline ends. The CDR3 is 15 amino acids. Looked up from germline, CDR1 is SGHVS and CDR2 is FNYEAQ. CDR3 nucleotides: TGTGCCAGCAGCCCCACGGGGGGTAAAAGTTCACCCCTCCACTTT. Residues: CASSPTGGKSSPLHF.

About this clonotype: At one end, the junction sequence differs from germline, possibly due to a read error. This chain links TRBV3-1 with TRBJ2-2; possibly TRBD2 for D (5 bases). The CDR3 spans 17 residues. Germline V gene lookup returns CDR1 LGHDT and CDR2 YNNKEL (reference sequence). CDR3 in amino acids: CASSQVTRASNAGERFF. CDR3 in DNA: TGTGCCAGCAGCCAAGTTACACGGGCTAGCAACGCCGGGGAGCGGTTTTTT.

V usage is TRBV4-1 and J usage is TRBJ2-2; D may be TRBD2 (6 bases). CDR3 length: 15 amino acids. Germline CDR1 reads MGHRA; CDR2 reads YSYEKL. Trimming left V 4 bases short and J 7 bases short, with 16 bases between. The CDR3 DNA sequence: TGCGCCAGCAGCCTCCAGCTAGGGGAGGTCGGGGAGCTGTTTTTT. As protein: CASSLQLGEVGELFF.

This clonotype was seen at least ten times. The chain couples TRBV29-1 to TRBJ2-1; 9 nucleotides align to TRBD1. The ends lost 7 bases at V and 4 bases at J; junction bases unmatched: 11. Germline-derived CDR1 and CDR2 are SQVTM and ANQGSEA. The CDR3 length is 15 residues. The CDR3 here is CSAGRRDRVYNEQFF. Here the CDR3 DNA reads TGCAGCGCGGGACGCCGGGACAGGGTATACAATGAGCAGTTCTTC.

Here the CDR3 reads CASSEIHNEQFF. CDR3 nucleotides: TGTGCCAGCAGTGAAATCCACAATGAGCAGTTCTTC. The chain combines TRBV2 with TRBJ2-1; no clear D. CDR1 is SNHLY, CDR2 FYNNEI, per germline. Trimming took 2 bases from V and 5 from J, leaving 4 bases between them. The CDR3 covers 12 residues.

This clonotype was observed at least ten times. The chain has TRBV20-1 and TRBJ2-7; 7 nucleotides match TRBD2. CDR1 DFQATT and CDR2 SNEGSKA come from the germline V gene (reference sequence). This CDR3 spans 14 amino acids. V lost 0 bases and J lost 4; bases outside the gene matches: 6. CDR3 loop: CSAREGVGGYEQYF. The CDR3 DNA follows: TGCAGTGCTAGAGAAGGAGTGGGAGGGTACGAGCAGTACTTC.

This clonotype has just a few counts. Relative to the germline gene, one junction end is altered; a read error may explain this. The V gene is TRBV5-1, the J gene TRBJ2-1, with TRBD1 matching 7 bases. The CDR3 is made up of 15 amino acids. Germline CDR1 reads SGHRS; CDR2 reads YFSETQ. CDR3 nucleotide sequence: TGCGCCGGCAGCGACCGGGACAGAGCCTACAATGAGCAGTTCTTC. It codes for CAGSDRDRAYNEQFF.

The rearrangement links TRBV18 to TRBJ1-1; D not resolved. In germline, CDR1 is KGHSH, CDR2 LQKENI. The ends were cut back, 0 bases at V and 1 base at J, with 12 bases in the middle. The CDR3 consists of 16 residues. For the CDR3, the DNA is TGTGCCAGCTCACCACCGGTCCGGGTACAGAACACTGAAGCTTTCTTT. It is translated as CASSPPVRVQNTEAFF. Complete variable domain (other parts from reference TRBV18 and TRBJ1-1): NAGVMQNPRHLVRRRGQEARLRCSPMKGHSHVYWYRQLPEEGLKFMVYLQKENIIDESGMPKERFSAEFPKEGPSILRIQQVVRGDSAAYFCASSPPVRVQNTEAFFGQGTRLTVV.

The chain employs TRBV7-2 and TRBJ2-1; TRBD2 matches at 8 bases. Germline assignment: CDR1 SGHTA and CDR2 FQGNSA. V lost 2 bases and J lost 9; bases outside the gene matches: 9. This CDR3 has 15 amino acids. This CDR3 reads CASSLRRGAGIEQFF. CDR3 nucleotide sequence: TGTGCCAGCAGCTTACGGCGGGGGGCCGGTATTGAGCAGTTCTTC.

This clonotype showed up just a few times. The chain couples TRBV7-2 to TRBJ1-1, with 9 positions matching TRBD1. V shed 6 bases, J shed 6 bases, and the junction held 11 bases outside the gene matches. The germline V gene encodes CDR1 SGHTA and CDR2 FQGNSA. CDR3 length: 15 residues. The CDR3 is CASRRRTGDNAEAFF. The CDR3 DNA follows: TGTGCCAGCAGACGGAGGACAGGGGACAACGCTGAAGCTTTCTTT.

This clonotype was observed a handful of times. The J gene is TRBJ2-1, the V gene TRBV6-1; 9 positions match TRBD2. Germline V CDR1 and CDR2: MNHNS, SASEGT. The V and J ends lost 5 bases and 11 bases, in that order; junction bases with no gene match: 19. The CDR3 runs 17 residues. The CDR3 sequence: CASSYGFTGLAGQKQFF. The DNA of the CDR3 is TGTGCCAGCAGTTACGGCTTCACCGGGCTAGCGGGGCAGAAGCAGTTCTTC.

In the case of this clonotype: A read error may be the cause here, since a much bigger clone is one base away. This chain joins TRBV6-2 or TRBV6-3 and TRBJ2-7; TRBD1 is a possible D gene (5 bases). The germline V gene encodes CDR1 MNHEY and CDR2 SVGEGT. This CDR3 is 11 amino acids long. The CDR3 loop is CVSSPQGEQYF. CDR3 nucleotide sequence: TGTGTCAGCAGCCCCCAGGGCGAGCAGTACTTC.

The V and J genes are TRBV29-1 and TRBJ2-7; TRBD2 might be the D (5 bases). There are 14 residues in the CDR3. Germline assignment: CDR1 SQVTM and CDR2 ANQGSEA. V lost 5 bases and J 3 bases, leaving 17 bases between the germline ends. The CDR3 spells CSVRILAGDYEQYF. The CDR3 DNA reads as TGCAGCGTTCGGATTTTGGCGGGCGACTACGAGCAGTACTTC.